These 12 T cell receptor beta chains share one sample of origin, sequenced in a study of blood T cell repertoires in COVID-19. The table came from immunoSEQ multiplex PCR; TCRdb's copy has only in-frame clones and leaves some out. The sample shows fewer than 350,000 clones, 85% of them seen only once. The sequencing sample was made of PBMCs or T cells enriched from blood (not recorded which). The receptors derive from a woman in her twenties or thirties who had been exposed to COVID-19.

The chain employs TRBV5-5 and TRBJ1-4; tentatively, D is TRBD1 (5 bases). There are 13 residues in the CDR3. Per the germline V gene, CDR1 is SGHKS and CDR2 is YYEKEE (reference sequence). V was shortened by 2 bases and J by 12 bases, with 14 bases between the two germline ends. CDR3 nucleotides: TGTGCCAGCAGCTTACTGACAGAGGCGGAACTGTTTTTT. It encodes CASSLLTEAELFF.

The genes are TRBV4-1 and TRBJ1-1, with a weak D call TRBD1 (5 bases). Germline V gives CDR1 MGHRA, CDR2 YSYEKL. The CDR3 contains 15 residues. Trimming stripped 1 base from V and 3 bases from J, with 12 bases between. The CDR3 DNA is TGCGCCAGCAGCCAAGTCGGGGGTAGAGACACTGAAGCTTTCTTT. Translating it yields CASSQVGGRDTEAFF.

J is TRBJ2-5 and V is TRBV5-1; D gene uncertain. Germline CDR1 and CDR2: SGHRS and YFSETQ. V dropped 3 bases and J dropped 2 bases, with 14 bases sitting between them. This CDR3 region has 15 residues. CDR3 amino acids: CASSSPTVGQETQYF. CDR3 DNA: TGCGCCAGCAGCTCACCCACCGTCGGTCAAGAGACCCAGTACTTC.

The chain couples TRBV5-1 to TRBJ2-1; 7 bases align to TRBD2. The germline CDR1 and CDR2 sequences are SGHRS and YFSETQ. CDR3 size: 13 residues. Trimming took 3 bases from V and 5 from J; bases not matched to a gene: 2. CDR3 coding DNA: TGCGCCAGCAGCTCTAGCGGACACAATGAGCAGTTCTTC. It codes for CASSSSGHNEQFF.

V gene TRBV6-5 combines with J gene TRBJ2-3; 8 bases align to TRBD1. This CDR3 has 13 amino acids. V trimming: 6 bases; J trimming: 5 bases; junction bases outside the gene matches: 4. Germline assignment: CDR1 MNHEY and CDR2 SVGAGI. CDR3 amino acids: CASSADRGDTQYF. DNA of the CDR3: TGTGCCAGCAGCGCCGACAGGGGAGATACGCAGTATTTT.

The chain employs TRBV27 and TRBJ2-7, with 7 bases that match TRBD1. Germline V CDR1 and CDR2: MNHEY, SMNVEV (reference sequence). J was trimmed by 6 bases and V by 5 bases; bases with no gene match: 4. CDR3 size: 12 residues. The CDR3 region is CASSGGTVEQYF. The CDR3 DNA follows: TGTGCCAGCAGTGGTGGGACAGTCGAGCAGTACTTC.

The chain has TRBV6-5 and TRBJ2-1; maybe TRBD2 (5 bases). With 5 bases removed from V and 8 bases from J, the gap between germline ends came to 19 bases. CDR1 and CDR2 from the germline V gene are MNHEY and SVGAGI. The CDR3 loop spans 15 amino acids. The CDR3: CASSLYLVGGYEQFF. In nucleotides, the CDR3 is TGTGCCAGCAGTCTGTATTTAGTCGGAGGATATGAGCAGTTCTTC.

The chain links TRBV15 to TRBJ2-7; perhaps TRBD1 as D (5 bases). Germline V gene lookup returns CDR1 LNHNV and CDR2 YYDKDF (reference sequence). The CDR3 length is 16 residues. The germline V and J ends were trimmed by 3 bases and 0 bases, with 15 bases remaining between them. CDR3 DNA: TGTGCCACCAGCAGTGATGGGGCTCCGAGCTCCTACGAGCAGTACTTC. Its protein product is CATSSDGAPSSYEQYF. The variable domain in full, with the rest retrieved from reference TRBV15 and TRBJ2-7, is DAMVIQNPRYQVTQFGKPVTLSCSQTLNHNVMYWYQQKSSQAPKLLFHYYDKDFNNEADTPDNFQSRRPNTSFCFLDIRSPGLGDTAMYLCATSSDGAPSSYEQYFGPGTRLTVT.

V and J are TRBV18 and TRBJ1-5; 9 nucleotides match TRBD1. J was trimmed by 6 bases and V by 3 bases; bases with no gene match: 9. The germline V gene has CDR1 KGHSH and CDR2 LQKENI. The CDR3 spans 16 residues. CDR3 DNA: TGTGCCAGCTCACCCCCTACAGGGGGCCTCAGTCAGCCCCAGCATTTT. As protein: CASSPPTGGLSQPQHF.

The chain employs TRBV5-1 and TRBJ2-7; D gene uncertain. Germline CDR1 reads SGHRS; CDR2 reads YFSETQ. The CDR3 extends over 14 amino acids. V was clipped by 4 bases and J by 3 bases, with 14 bases between them. The CDR3 region is CASSHTNAGYEQYF. CDR3 nucleotides: TGCGCCAGCAGCCACACAAACGCAGGCTACGAGCAGTACTTC.

The chain links TRBV5-1 to TRBJ1-6, with 7 positions matching TRBD1. This CDR3 has 16 residues. The V segment lost 3 bases and the J segment 0 bases; nucleotides outside the gene matches: 3. Germline V gene data show CDR1 as SGHRS and CDR2 as YFSETQ. CDR3 in amino acids: CASSSQGSSYNSPLHF. The CDR3 coding sequence is TGCGCCAGCAGCTCACAGGGGAGCTCCTATAATTCACCCCTCCACTTT. Using reference TRBV5-1 and TRBJ1-6 for the parts outside the CDR3, the full variable domain is KAGVTQTPRYLIKTRGQQVTLSCSPISGHRSVSWYQQTPGQGLQFLFEYFSETQRNKGNFPGRFSGRQFSNSRSEMNVSTLELGDSALYLCASSSQGSSYNSPLHFGNGTRLTVT.

The genes are TRBV7-9 and TRBJ1-1; no firm D call. Trimming took 1 base from V and 1 from J, leaving 10 bases between them. This CDR3 comprises 15 residues. The germline gives CDR1 SEHNR, CDR2 FQNEAQ (reference sequence). CDR3 in amino acids: CASSLGLGRNTEAFF. The CDR3, as DNA: TGTGCCAGCAGCTTAGGTCTGGGGAGGAACACTGAAGCTTTCTTT.